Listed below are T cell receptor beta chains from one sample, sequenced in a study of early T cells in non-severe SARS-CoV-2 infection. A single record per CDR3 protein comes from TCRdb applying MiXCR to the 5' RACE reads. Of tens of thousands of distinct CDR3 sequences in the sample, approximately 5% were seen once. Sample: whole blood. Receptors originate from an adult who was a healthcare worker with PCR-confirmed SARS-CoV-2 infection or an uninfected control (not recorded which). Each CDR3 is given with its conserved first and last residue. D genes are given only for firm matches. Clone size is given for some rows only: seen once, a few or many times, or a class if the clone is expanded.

CDR3aa: CASSLAGLGYGYTF
CDR3nt: TGTGCCAGCAGCTTGGCCGGGTTAGGCTATGGCTACACCTTC
abundance: few
d_gene: -
j_gene: TRBJ1-2
v_gene: TRBV5-5

CDR3aa: CASSLDRGRQPQHF
CDR3nt: TGTGCCAGCAGTTTGGACAGGGGGAGGCAGCCCCAGCATTTT
abundance: many
d_gene: TRBD1
j_gene: TRBJ1-5
v_gene: TRBV12-3/TRBV12-4

CDR3aa: CASGDASSGSTDTQYF
CDR3nt: TGTGCCAGCGGTGACGCCTCTAGCGGGAGCACAGATACGCAGTATTTT
abundance: many
d_gene: TRBD2
j_gene: TRBJ2-3
v_gene: TRBV6-5

CDR3aa: CASSLLGEVGYGYTF
CDR3nt: TGTGCCAGCAGTTTATTGGGGGAAGTGGGCTATGGCTACACCTTC
abundance: -
d_gene: -
j_gene: TRBJ1-2
v_gene: TRBV27

CDR3aa: CASSLEVWREKETQYF
CDR3nt: TGTGCCAGCAGCTTAGAAGTTTGGCGGGAAAAAGAGACCCAGTACTTC
abundance: many
d_gene: -
j_gene: TRBJ2-5
v_gene: TRBV7-8

CDR3aa: CAWGQDRGGKKLFF
CDR3nt: TGTGCCTGGGGACAGGACAGGGGGGGTAAAAAACTGTTTTTT
abundance: few
d_gene: TRBD1
j_gene: TRBJ1-4
v_gene: TRBV30

CDR3aa: CASSAGDRNNQPQHF
CDR3nt: TGTGCCAGCTCGGCGGGGGACAGAAACAATCAGCCCCAGCATTTT
abundance: many
d_gene: TRBD1
j_gene: TRBJ1-5
v_gene: TRBV18

CDR3aa: CASSFMSSGYNEQFF
CDR3nt: TGTGCCAGCAGTTTCATGTCTAGCGGGTACAATGAGCAGTTCTTC
abundance: many
d_gene: TRBD2
j_gene: TRBJ2-1
v_gene: TRBV7-9

CDR3aa: CASKFGRTSNTGELFF
CDR3nt: TGTGCCAGCAAATTTGGGCGGACTAGCAACACCGGGGAGCTGTTTTTT
abundance: -
d_gene: TRBD2
j_gene: TRBJ2-2
v_gene: TRBV19

CDR3aa: CASRRSRDQETQYF
CDR3nt: TGTGCCAGCAGAAGAAGCCGGGACCAAGAGACCCAGTACTTC
abundance: -
d_gene: -
j_gene: TRBJ2-5
v_gene: TRBV11-2

CDR3aa: CASSPGQAYNEQFF
CDR3nt: TGTGCCAGCTCACCCGGACAGGCGTACAATGAGCAGTTCTTC
abundance: many
d_gene: TRBD1
j_gene: TRBJ2-1
v_gene: TRBV18

CDR3aa: CASSHRQGSETQYF
CDR3nt: TGTGCCAGCAGCCACCGACAGGGTTCGGAGACCCAGTACTTC
abundance: many
d_gene: TRBD1
j_gene: TRBJ2-5
v_gene: TRBV11-3

CDR3aa: CASSLPGDYEQYF
CDR3nt: TGTGCCAGCAGTTTACCGGGGGACTACGAGCAGTACTTC
abundance: many
d_gene: -
j_gene: TRBJ2-7
v_gene: TRBV28

CDR3aa: CASSSPGLALHTQYF
CDR3nt: TGTGCCAGCAGTTCGCCGGGACTAGCTCTGCATACGCAGTATTTT
abundance: many
d_gene: TRBD2
j_gene: TRBJ2-3
v_gene: TRBV12-3/TRBV12-4

CDR3aa: CASSQDWDTEAFF
CDR3nt: TGTGCCAGCAGCCAAGATTGGGACACTGAAGCTTTCTTT
abundance: many
d_gene: -
j_gene: TRBJ1-1
v_gene: TRBV14

CDR3aa: CASSSKGGGSATNYGYTF
CDR3nt: TGCGCCAGCAGTTCCAAAGGGGGAGGCAGCGCCACTAACTATGGCTACACCTTC
abundance: many
d_gene: -
j_gene: TRBJ1-2
v_gene: TRBV5-1

CDR3aa: CASSLIGGQPQHF
CDR3nt: TGTGCCAGCAGTTTAATAGGGGGTCAGCCCCAGCATTTT
abundance: many
d_gene: -
j_gene: TRBJ1-5
v_gene: TRBV28

CDR3aa: CASSGTSGISSYNEQFF
CDR3nt: TGTGCCAGCAGCGGGACTAGCGGGATAAGCTCCTACAATGAGCAGTTCTTC
abundance: many
d_gene: TRBD2
j_gene: TRBJ2-1
v_gene: TRBV28

CDR3aa: CASSPSRAGGYNEQFF
CDR3nt: TGCGCCAGCAGCCCAAGTCGGGCGGGAGGATACAATGAGCAGTTCTTC
abundance: many
d_gene: TRBD2
j_gene: TRBJ2-1
v_gene: TRBV4-3

CDR3aa: CASSGGQGSYEQYF
CDR3nt: TGTGCCAGCAGTGGGGGACAGGGATCCTACGAGCAGTACTTC
abundance: -
d_gene: TRBD1
j_gene: TRBJ2-7
v_gene: TRBV27

CDR3aa: CASRPDRGRTQPQHF
CDR3nt: TGTGCCAGCAGACCGGACAGGGGGCGGACCCAGCCCCAGCATTTT
abundance: few
d_gene: TRBD1
j_gene: TRBJ1-5
v_gene: TRBV6-6

CDR3aa: CASSLMWVAEQYF
CDR3nt: TGTGCCAGCAGCTTAATGTGGGTAGCGGAGCAGTACTTC
abundance: few
d_gene: -
j_gene: TRBJ2-7
v_gene: TRBV7-4

CDR3aa: CASKVSSGSGDTQYF
CDR3nt: TGTGCCAGCAAGGTATCTAGCGGGAGTGGCGATACGCAGTATTTT
abundance: many
d_gene: TRBD2
j_gene: TRBJ2-3
v_gene: TRBV6-6

CDR3aa: CASSYGGVTYEQHF
CDR3nt: TGTGCCAGCAGTTACGGCGGGGTTACCTACGAGCAGCACTTC
abundance: -
d_gene: -
j_gene: TRBJ2-7
v_gene: TRBV6-6

CDR3aa: CASSQRPPPEFF
CDR3nt: TGTGCCAGCAGCCAACGTCCCCCCCCAGAGTTCTTC
abundance: many
d_gene: -
j_gene: TRBJ2-1
v_gene: TRBV7-2

CDR3aa: CASSEDRASYNEQFF
CDR3nt: TGCGCCAGCAGTGAAGACAGGGCGTCCTACAATGAGCAGTTCTTC
abundance: many
d_gene: TRBD1
j_gene: TRBJ2-1
v_gene: TRBV10-1

CDR3aa: CASRGLPVATDTQYF
CDR3nt: TGTGCCAGCAGGGGACTCCCGGTAGCCACAGATACGCAGTATTTT
abundance: -
d_gene: -
j_gene: TRBJ2-3
v_gene: TRBV6-5

CDR3aa: CASSLTGFISGANVLTF
CDR3nt: TGCGCCAGCAGCTTGACAGGTTTTATCTCTGGGGCCAACGTCCTGACTTTC
abundance: -
d_gene: -
j_gene: TRBJ2-6
v_gene: TRBV5-1

CDR3aa: CASRTASGNYGYTF
CDR3nt: TGTGCCAGTAGGACAGCCTCAGGGAACTATGGCTACACCTTC
abundance: many
d_gene: -
j_gene: TRBJ1-2
v_gene: TRBV19

CDR3aa: CSVAGQINYGYTF
CDR3nt: TGCAGCGTGGCGGGACAGATTAACTATGGCTACACCTTC
abundance: -
d_gene: TRBD1
j_gene: TRBJ1-2
v_gene: TRBV29-1

CDR3aa: CSVERQNTGELFF
CDR3nt: TGCAGCGTTGAAAGACAGAACACCGGGGAGCTGTTTTTT
abundance: -
d_gene: -
j_gene: TRBJ2-2
v_gene: TRBV29-1

CDR3aa: CASSSSGNNYNEQFF
CDR3nt: TGTGCCAGCAGCAGTAGCGGGAACAACTACAATGAGCAGTTCTTC
abundance: many
d_gene: TRBD2
j_gene: TRBJ2-1
v_gene: TRBV6-5

CDR3aa: CACLEGVTQFF
CDR3nt: TGTGCCTGCTTAGAGGGGGTTACTCAGTTCTTC
abundance: many
d_gene: -
j_gene: TRBJ2-1
v_gene: TRBV30

CDR3aa: CATSDPTSGFYNVQFF
CDR3nt: TGTGCCACCAGTGATCCCACGTCGGGGTTTTACAATGTGCAGTTCTTC
abundance: -
d_gene: -
j_gene: TRBJ2-1
v_gene: TRBV24-1

CDR3aa: CASSPHVGPSNYGYTF
CDR3nt: TGTGCCAGCAGCCCCCACGTGGGTCCCTCTAACTATGGCTACACCTTC
abundance: many
d_gene: -
j_gene: TRBJ1-2
v_gene: TRBV6-1

CDR3aa: CAISAQGYEQYF
CDR3nt: TGTGCCATCAGCGCGCAAGGCTACGAGCAGTACTTC
abundance: -
d_gene: -
j_gene: TRBJ2-7
v_gene: TRBV10-3

CDR3aa: CSARLLTKGYNEQFF
CDR3nt: TGCAGTGCCAGACTCCTGACTAAGGGTTACAATGAGCAGTTCTTC
abundance: many
d_gene: -
j_gene: TRBJ2-1
v_gene: TRBV20-1

CDR3aa: CASSLQQGQETQYF
CDR3nt: TGTGCCAGCAGCCTACAGCAGGGGCAAGAGACCCAGTACTTC
abundance: many
d_gene: -
j_gene: TRBJ2-5
v_gene: TRBV2

CDR3aa: CASSRPARQSDGYTF
CDR3nt: TGTGCCAGCAGCCGGCCGGCCCGACAGTCGGATGGCTACACCTTC
abundance: many
d_gene: -
j_gene: TRBJ1-2
v_gene: TRBV12-3/TRBV12-4

CDR3aa: CASSARRGYTF
CDR3nt: TGTGCCAGCAGCGCACGGAGGGGCTACACCTTC
abundance: many
d_gene: -
j_gene: TRBJ1-2
v_gene: TRBV25-1

CDR3aa: CASRATDSNTGELFF
CDR3nt: TGTGCCAGCAGAGCCACAGACTCGAACACCGGGGAGCTGTTTTTT
abundance: many
d_gene: -
j_gene: TRBJ2-2
v_gene: TRBV6-4

CDR3aa: CASVGRPGGEFF
CDR3nt: TGTGCCAGCGTGGGACGCCCAGGGGGAGAGTTCTTC
abundance: many
d_gene: TRBD1
j_gene: TRBJ2-1
v_gene: TRBV6-2/TRBV6-3

CDR3aa: CASSSTGMNTGELFF
CDR3nt: TGTGCCAGCAGTAGCACAGGGATGAACACCGGGGAGCTGTTTTTT
abundance: many
d_gene: -
j_gene: TRBJ2-2
v_gene: TRBV5-4

CDR3aa: CSAGTGGNNSPLHF
CDR3nt: TGCAGTGCTGGGACAGGCGGTAACAATTCACCCCTCCACTTT
abundance: many
d_gene: TRBD1
j_gene: TRBJ1-6
v_gene: TRBV20-1

CDR3aa: CASSQDMAGPLHF
CDR3nt: TGTGCCAGCAGCCAAGATATGGCGGGACCCCTCCACTTT
abundance: -
d_gene: -
j_gene: TRBJ1-6
v_gene: TRBV3-1

CDR3aa: CASSPGTGQLGNIQYF
CDR3nt: TGTGCCAGCAGCCCGGGGACAGGCCAATTGGGAAACATTCAGTACTTC
abundance: few
d_gene: TRBD1
j_gene: TRBJ2-4
v_gene: TRBV7-9

CDR3aa: CASSSGGIHGYTF
CDR3nt: TGCGCCAGCAGCTCCGGGGGGATTCATGGCTACACCTTC
abundance: few
d_gene: -
j_gene: TRBJ1-2
v_gene: TRBV5-1

CDR3aa: CAWPTGGGELFF
CDR3nt: TGTGCCTGGCCAACGGGGGGCGGGGAGCTGTTTTTT
abundance: many
d_gene: TRBD2
j_gene: TRBJ2-2
v_gene: TRBV30

CDR3aa: CSTQGTTSAFLDEQFF
CDR3nt: TGTTCCACCCAGGGGACGACTAGCGCCTTCTTGGATGAGCAGTTCTTC
abundance: many
d_gene: TRBD2
j_gene: TRBJ2-1
v_gene: TRBV2

CDR3aa: CASSLDWGMENIQYF
CDR3nt: TGTGCCAGCAGCTTAGACTGGGGTATGGAAAACATTCAGTACTTC
abundance: -
d_gene: -
j_gene: TRBJ2-4
v_gene: TRBV5-6